This T cell receptor beta chain is drawn from a study of shared clonotypes between healthy human individuals. Across the study: The cohort comprised a couple of women and a few men. Their ages spanned 18 to 49 years.

The protocol was immunoSEQ multiplex PCR, while the TCRdb copy is restricted to in-frame clones and leaves out a portion. This sample has roughly 2,500,000 clones, with approximately 93% found just once. Turning to this clone: What it recognizes is unknown.

Notes on the study in general: Rarefaction analysis demonstrated incomplete sorted-subset sequencing notwithstanding large depth. Donor clonotype sharing was expected to depend on sequencing depth.

This CDR3 is built from 14 residues. With 0 bases removed from V and 8 bases from J, the gap between germline ends came to 12 bases. Per the germline V gene, CDR1 is SGHRS and CDR2 is YFSETQ. Sample: naive CD4+ T cells from PBMCs. Subset here: CD45RA+ positively selected. V gene TRBV5-1 combines with J gene TRBJ2-1; D tentatively fits TRBD1 or TRBD2 (5 bases each). This TCR was recovered from a man aged 18 to 29 in good health. Some clones in this sample may be carry-over from other donors' samples. Written as DNA, the CDR3 is TGCGCCAGCAGCTTGGCCGGGACGCCCCATGAGCAGTTCTTC. Protein sequence: CASSLAGTPHEQFF. Together with reference TRBV5-1 and TRBJ2-1, the CDR3 gives the full variable domain: KAGVTQTPRYLIKTRGQQVTLSCSPISGHRSVSWYQQTPGQGLQFLFEYFSETQRNKGNFPGRFSGRQFSNSRSEMNVSTLELGDSALYLCASSLAGTPHEQFFGPGTRLTVL.